This is a list of T cell receptor beta chains from one sample in a study of T cells in Graves' hyperthyroidism and ophthalmopathy. Using its own MiXCR run on the multiplex PCR reads, TCRdb lists one record per CDR3 protein. The sample gives over 150,000 distinct CDR3 sequences, roughly a sixth of which show up once; 53% is in the top ten. Sequenced sample: blood. These receptors all come from a woman in her forties or fifties with Graves' hyperthyroidism. Each CDR3 is given with its conserved first and last residue. A D gene is named only where the DNA matches it firmly. A clone size is listed for some rows: how often the clone was seen (once, few, many), or a class if it is expanded.

CASSVWTSGSSYNEQFF	TGTGCCAGCAGTGTGTGGACTAGCGGAAGCTCCTACAATGAGCAGTTCTTC	NA	TRBD2	TRBV6-1	TRBJ2-1
CASSRQGIDEQYF	TGTGCCAGCAGTAGACAGGGTATCGACGAGCAGTACTTC	many	TRBD1	TRBV6-2/TRBV6-3	TRBJ2-7
CSATNRAGYTF	TGCAGTGCGACAAACAGGGCTGGCTACACCTTC	many	NA	TRBV20-1	TRBJ1-2
CASSFSPGQATYEQYF	TGTGCCAGCAGCTTTAGTCCGGGACAGGCGACTTACGAGCAGTACTTC	many	TRBD1	TRBV7-9	TRBJ2-7
CASTKRGGGSYEQYF	TGTGCCAGCACTAAAAGGGGGGGGGGCTCCTACGAGCAGTACTTC	many	NA	TRBV27	TRBJ2-7
CASRRDGLAANTGELFF	TGTGCCAGCAGGAGGGACGGACTAGCGGCGAACACCGGGGAGCTGTTTTTT	many	TRBD2	TRBV6-1	TRBJ2-2
CASKTLAGANVLTF	TGTGCCAGCAAGACGCTAGCTGGGGCCAACGTCCTGACTTTC	few	NA	TRBV7-9	TRBJ2-6
CASSQYPPGPYNEKLFF	TGTGCCAGCAGTCAATACCCCCCGGGGCCTTATAATGAAAAACTGTTTTTT	NA	NA	TRBV27	TRBJ1-4
CASTPHLGTVSYEQYF	TGCGCCAGCACCCCACACCTCGGGACTGTCTCCTACGAGCAGTACTTC	few	NA	TRBV10-2	TRBJ2-7
CSARNRDLDYGYTF	TGCAGTGCTCGGAACAGGGATTTGGACTATGGCTACACCTTC	many	NA	TRBV20-1	TRBJ1-2
CASSYSSNEQYF	TGTGCCAGCAGTTACTCTAGTAACGAGCAGTACTTC	NA	NA	TRBV6-5	TRBJ2-7
CASSTGQAQFF	TGTGCCAGCTCTACGGGACAGGCCCAGTTCTTC	many	TRBD1	TRBV18	TRBJ2-1
CASSEYGGGHNEQFF	TGTGCCAGCTCCGAGTATGGGGGAGGACACAATGAGCAGTTCTTC	NA	NA	TRBV27	TRBJ2-1
CASSLDRGMETQYF	TGTGCCAGCAGTTTAGACAGGGGGATGGAGACCCAGTACTTC	many	TRBD1	TRBV27	TRBJ2-5
CASSLLGTSGSQEIQYF	TGCGCCAGCAGCTTGCTCGGGACTAGCGGGAGCCAAGAGATCCAGTACTTC	few	TRBD2	TRBV5-1	TRBJ2-5
CASIRAVTDTQYF	TGTGCCAGCATCAGAGCAGTCACAGATACGCAGTATTTT	many	NA	TRBV12-3/TRBV12-4	TRBJ2-3